The rows below give T cell receptor beta chains drawn from one sample of a study of T cell responses to AZD1222 COVID-19 vaccine. The assay was immunoSEQ multiplex PCR, and TCRdb's table has in-frame clones only and misses some. Of around 160,000 clones listed, almost 90% are singletons. Material: peripheral blood, obtained on day 0 of AZD1222 vaccination. The receptor set was obtained from an adult in good health. The CDR3 runs from the conserved cysteine through the conserved F or W. A D gene is named only where the DNA matches it firmly. The size of a clone is reported for some rows only, either as once, few or many, or as a class for expanded clones.

D	V	size	J	DNA	CDR3
TRBD2	TRBV24-1	-	TRBJ2-1	TGTGCCACCAGTGATTTCCGACTAGCGGGCCACAATGAGCAGTTCTTC	CATSDFRLAGHNEQFF
TRBD2	TRBV4-2	-	TRBJ2-3	TGTGCCAGCAGCCAAGAACCTAACGGACGGGGGGCAGATACGCAGTATTTT	CASSQEPNGRGADTQYF
-	TRBV5-1	-	TRBJ1-5	TGCGCCAGCAGCTTGGATGGTCAGCCCCAGCATTTT	CASSLDGQPQHF
-	TRBV13	-	TRBJ1-1	TGTGCCAGCAGCCGAAGAAGCTTTCTCGGTGAAGCTTTCTTT	CASSRRSFLGEAFF
-	TRBV11-2	-	TRBJ1-5	TGTGCCAGCAGCTTAAGTCTGGATCAGCCCCAGCATTTT	CASSLSLDQPQHF
TRBD1	TRBV29-1	-	TRBJ1-4	TGCAGCGTTGGTCAGGGGGCGCGGGCAACTAATGAAAAACTGTTTTTT	CSVGQGARATNEKLFF
-	TRBV24-1	many	TRBJ2-2	TGTGCCACCAGTGATTCGGAGCGAGACACCGGGGAGCTGTTTTTT	CATSDSERDTGELFF
TRBD2	TRBV9	-	TRBJ2-2	TGTGCCAGCAGCCCTAGCGGGAGAAACACCGGGGAGCTGTTTTTT	CASSPSGRNTGELFF
-	TRBV9	-	TRBJ1-2	TGTGCCAGCTTCGACAATTATGGCTACACCTTC	CASFDNYGYTF
TRBD2	TRBV30	-	TRBJ2-1	TGTGCCTGGAGTGTACAACTAGCGAATGAGCAGTTCTTC	CAWSVQLANEQFF
-	TRBV9	once	TRBJ2-7	TGTGCCAGCAGCGTAGCTTCCGGGGCCAACGAGCAGTACTTC	CASSVASGANEQYF
TRBD1	TRBV24-1	-	TRBJ1-1	TGTGCCACCAGTGAGCGGGACAGGGGTGAAGCTTTCTTT	CATSERDRGEAFF
-	TRBV28	medium-sized	TRBJ1-6	TGTGCCAGCAGTTTATTACCCTCGGGAAGGGCACCCCTCCACTTT	CASSLLPSGRAPLHF
-	TRBV28	-	TRBJ1-1	TGTGCCAGCACGGGACCTATGAACACTGAAGCTTTCTTT	CASTGPMNTEAFF
-	TRBV7-6	-	TRBJ2-7	TGTGCCAGCAGCTTAGCCCCAAGGGGCAGGTCCGAGCAGTACTTC	CASSLAPRGRSEQYF
-	TRBV5-4	-	TRBJ1-2	TGTGCCAGCAGCTTGGAAGGGGGGACAAACTATGGCTACACCTTC	CASSLEGGTNYGYTF
-	TRBV12-3/TRBV12-4	-	TRBJ1-2	TGTGCCAGCAGTTTAGTACAGGATGGGGGCTACACCTTC	CASSLVQDGGYTF
-	TRBV4-3	-	TRBJ2-7	TGCGCCAGCAGCCAAGATAGTCTCCTCGAGCAGTACTTC	CASSQDSLLEQYF
-	TRBV6-4	medium-sized	TRBJ1-1	TGTGCCAGCAGTTTGACTCTGAACACTGAAGCTTTCTTT	CASSLTLNTEAFF
-	TRBV11-2	-	TRBJ1-6	TGTGCCAGCAGCTTTGACATCTTGTCCTCACCCCTCCACTTT	CASSFDILSSPLHF
-	TRBV6-6	few	TRBJ2-2	TGTGCCAGCAGTTATATTAAGGGAGCGACCGGGGAGCTGTTTTTT	CASSYIKGATGELFF
TRBD1	TRBV5-6	few	TRBJ1-2	TGTGCCAGCAGCCTCGGGACAGGGTACTATGGCTACACCTTC	CASSLGTGYYGYTF
-	TRBV4-3	-	TRBJ1-2	TGCGCCAGCAGCCCTACGACAGGCAACTATGGCTACACCTTC	CASSPTTGNYGYTF
TRBD2	TRBV10-3	-	TRBJ2-3	TGTGCCATCAGAGAATCACTAGCGGGGGGGCCTAATACGCAGTATTTT	CAIRESLAGGPNTQYF
-	TRBV30	-	TRBJ1-2	TGTGCCTGGAGTGGGTTCGCTGACTATGGCTACACCTTC	CAWSGFADYGYTF
TRBD1	TRBV14	-	TRBJ2-4	TGTGCCAGCAGCCCACTGACAGGGGGCATGTCCAAAAACATTCAGTACTTC	CASSPLTGGMSKNIQYF
-	TRBV9	-	TRBJ2-1	TGTGCCAGCAGCTTACGGCCTTCTTACAATGAGCAGTTCTTC	CASSLRPSYNEQFF
-	TRBV3-1/TRBV3-2	-	TRBJ2-5	TGTGCCAGCAGAACTAGACAAGAGACCCAGTACTTC	CASRTRQETQYF
-	TRBV27	-	TRBJ2-3	TGTGCCAGCAGGTTACAGGGAGCTGATACGCAGTATTTT	CASRLQGADTQYF
-	TRBV5-5	-	TRBJ2-3	TGTGCCAGCAGCTTCCTACGCAGAGATACGCAGTATTTT	CASSFLRRDTQYF
-	TRBV27	few	TRBJ1-5	TGTGCCAGCAGTTCCCTAAATGGGCCCCAGCATTTT	CASSSLNGPQHF
-	TRBV4-2	-	TRBJ2-7	TGTGCCAGCAGCCAGGCCAACGGTGTAACAGGGAACTACGAGCAGTACTTC	CASSQANGVTGNYEQYF
-	TRBV6-6	-	TRBJ1-2	TGTGCCAGCAGTTACCAACCCGGAGGGTATGGCTACACCTTC	CASSYQPGGYGYTF
-	TRBV9	-	TRBJ2-1	TGTGCCAGCAGCCCCCCGGGGTGGGATGAGCAGTTCTTC	CASSPPGWDEQFF
-	TRBV24-1	-	TRBJ1-5	TGTGCCACCAGTGATTTGGGGGTTCATCAGCCCCAGCATTTT	CATSDLGVHQPQHF
TRBD2	TRBV18	-	TRBJ2-2	TGTGCCAGCTCACCACTAGCGGGAGGGTCGAACACCGGGGAGCTGTTTTTT	CASSPLAGGSNTGELFF
TRBD1	TRBV16	-	TRBJ1-5	TGTGCCAGCAGCCATACGCCCGGGACAGGCAATCAGCCCCAGCATTTT	CASSHTPGTGNQPQHF
TRBD1	TRBV4-1	-	TRBJ2-7	TGCGCCAGCACCCCGGGGGACAGGCTCGCCTACGAGCAGTACTTC	CASTPGDRLAYEQYF
-	TRBV7-2	-	TRBJ1-2	TGTGCCAGCAGCTTAGGACAGATACCCTATGGCTACACCTTC	CASSLGQIPYGYTF
TRBD1	TRBV5-6	-	TRBJ2-7	TGTGCCAGCAGCTTACTGACAGGGGGCTTATACGAGCAGTACTTC	CASSLLTGGLYEQYF
-	TRBV3-1/TRBV3-2	once	TRBJ1-1	TGTGCCTCGACGTGGGGCACTGAAGCTTTCTTT	CASTWGTEAFF
-	TRBV9	-	TRBJ1-6	TGTGCCAGCAGCGTAGCAACAGGGACTAATTCACCCCTCCACTTT	CASSVATGTNSPLHF
TRBD1	TRBV6-1	-	TRBJ1-4	TGTGCCAGCAGTGAAGGGACAGGGAGTGAAAAACTGTTTTTT	CASSEGTGSEKLFF
-	TRBV2	once	TRBJ1-2	TGTGCCAGCATTTCCCAAGGAAGGAACTATGGCTACACCTTC	CASISQGRNYGYTF
-	TRBV9	-	TRBJ2-1	TGTGCCAGCAGCGTAGCTAGGTACTCCTACAATGAGCAGTTCTTC	CASSVARYSYNEQFF
-	TRBV30	-	TRBJ1-2	TGTGCCTGGACTTTAGAAAACTATGGCTACACCTTC	CAWTLENYGYTF
-	TRBV7-6	-	TRBJ1-3	TGTGCCAGCAGCTTAGGGGCTGGGCAGGGTAGAAACACCATATATTTT	CASSLGAGQGRNTIYF
-	TRBV7-3	-	TRBJ1-1	TGTGCCAGCAGCCCGCTTTTGGGCGTGAACACTGAAGCTTTCTTT	CASSPLLGVNTEAFF
-	TRBV7-2	-	TRBJ1-5	TGTGCCAGCAGCACCGGGGGGTCCGGCAATCAGCCCCAGCATTTT	CASSTGGSGNQPQHF
TRBD1	TRBV11-1	-	TRBJ1-1	TGTGCCAGCAGCTCGGCCCCCGACAGGGGAGGAATGGCTTTCTTT	CASSSAPDRGGMAFF